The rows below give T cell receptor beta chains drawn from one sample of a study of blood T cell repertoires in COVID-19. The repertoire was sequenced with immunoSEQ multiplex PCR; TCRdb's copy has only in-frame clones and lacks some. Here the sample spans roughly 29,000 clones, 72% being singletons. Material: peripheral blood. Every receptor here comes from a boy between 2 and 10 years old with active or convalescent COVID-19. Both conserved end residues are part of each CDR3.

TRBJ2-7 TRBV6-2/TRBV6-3 CASSYPRLAVHYEQYF
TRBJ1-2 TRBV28 CASRSKTGGYSYYGYTF
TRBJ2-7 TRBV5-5 CASSSLTSGTSGVAYEQYF
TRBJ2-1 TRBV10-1 CATSWSPGTSGRVNNEQFF
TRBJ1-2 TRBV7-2 CASSLTRESGGYTF
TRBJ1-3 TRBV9 CASSPDSPSSGNTIYF
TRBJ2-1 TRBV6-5 CASTRGNEQFF
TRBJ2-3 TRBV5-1 CASSLLGGGHTDTQYF
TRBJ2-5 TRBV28 CASSIRGRETQYF
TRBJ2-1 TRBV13 CASSVSGRGSYNEQFF
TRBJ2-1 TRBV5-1 CASSLAGGKINEQFF
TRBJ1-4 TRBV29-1 CSVENYRVGKLFF
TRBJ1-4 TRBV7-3 CASSITLGQFNEKLFF
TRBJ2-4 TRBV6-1 CASSAIAGGLAKNIQYF
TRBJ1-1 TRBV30 CAWSRAGGAFF
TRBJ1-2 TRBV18 CASSLGQRNYGYTF
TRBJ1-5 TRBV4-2 CASSQDAGSQPQHF
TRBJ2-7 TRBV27 CASSLERSAYEQYF
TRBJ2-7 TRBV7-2 CASSHLRQWDRGYEQYF
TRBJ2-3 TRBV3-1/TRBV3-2 CASSPPGLGGNTQYF
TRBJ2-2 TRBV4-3 CASSQGPGTQNTGELFF
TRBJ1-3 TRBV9 CASSLEQGVGSGNTIYF
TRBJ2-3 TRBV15 CATSSGLGLTLTDTQYF
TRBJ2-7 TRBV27 CASSGTRDRVSYEQYF
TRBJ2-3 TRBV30 CAWARAGGTDTQYF
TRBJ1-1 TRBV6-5 CASSYSRGLAEAFF
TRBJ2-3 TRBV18 CASSPSTDTQYF
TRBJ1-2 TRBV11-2 CASSFRGTNYGYTF
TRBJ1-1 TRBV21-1 CASSSGTGGMAFF
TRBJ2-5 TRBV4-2 CASSPGGHLQETQYF
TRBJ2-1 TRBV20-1 CSGLGYNEQFF